The 5 T cell receptor beta chains below come from one sample, sequenced in a study of T cells in Graves' hyperthyroidism and ophthalmopathy. RNA transcripts gave rise to amplified TCR beta CDR3 regions. RT-PCR in the first round (using the HTBI primer set) targeted the TCR CDR3. In TCRdb, the multiplex PCR reads were re-called with MiXCR into one record per CDR3 protein. Of approximately 320,000 distinct CDR3 sequences listed, roughly 15% are singletons. The material sequenced was blood. The origin of the receptors is a man aged 30 to 39 with Graves' hyperthyroidism.

This clonotype was recorded at least ten times. The rearrangement uses TRBV7-2 and TRBJ2-1; 7 nucleotides match TRBD2. V shed 5 bases, J shed 2 bases, and the junction held 6 bases outside the gene matches. Germline assignment: CDR1 SGHTA and CDR2 FQGNSA. The CDR3 length is 15 residues. The CDR3 region has the DNA TGTGCCAGCAGCAGAACTAGCGACCCCTACAATGAGCAGTTCTTC. It encodes CASSRTSDPYNEQFF.

The gene calls are TRBV7-9 and TRBJ2-5; 10 bases match TRBD2. V was pared by 4 bases and J by 4 bases, with 9 bases of the junction left unmatched. The length of the CDR3 is 16 residues. The germline CDR1 and CDR2 sequences are SEHNR and FQNEAQ (reference sequence). The CDR3 sequence: CASSSTSGRVVETQYF. As DNA, the CDR3 is TGTGCCAGCAGCTCAACGAGCGGGAGGGTGGTAGAGACCCAGTACTTC. Using reference TRBV7-9 and TRBJ2-5 for the parts outside the CDR3, the full variable domain is DTGVSQNPRHKITKRGQNVTFRCDPISEHNRLYWYRQTLGQGPEFLTYFQNEAQLEKSRLLSDRFSAERPKGSFSTLEIQRTEQGDSAMYLCASSSTSGRVVETQYFGPGTRLLVL.

This clonotype was seen ten or more times. CDR3 bases: TGTGCCTGGAGTCCCTCGAACAGGGGCGACACTGAAGCTTTCTTT. This translates into CAWSPSNRGDTEAFF. J is TRBJ1-1 and V is TRBV30, with 7 bases that match TRBD1. Germline V gene lookup returns CDR1 GTSNPN and CDR2 SVGIG (reference sequence). This CDR3 region has 15 residues. With 2 bases clipped from V and 3 bases from J, the junction kept 9 bases outside the gene matches. Variable domain in full (rest from reference TRBV30 and TRBJ1-1): SQTIHQWPATLVQPVGSPLSLECTVEGTSNPNLYWYRQAAGRGLQLLFYSVGIGQISSEVPQNLSASRPQDRQFILSSKKLLLSDSGFYLCAWSPSNRGDTEAFFGQGTRLTVV.

This clonotype has ten or more counts. V is TRBV20-1 and J is TRBJ2-6; 9 nucleotides agree with TRBD1. The CDR3 extends over 18 amino acids. V was pared by 3 bases and J by 0 bases, with 9 bases of the junction left unmatched. In germline, CDR1 is DFQATT, CDR2 SNEGSKA (reference sequence). The CDR3 region is CSARDGYRGLSGANVLTF. CDR3 DNA: TGCAGTGCTAGGGATGGGTACAGGGGGCTCTCTGGGGCCAACGTCCTGACTTTC.

The rearrangement uses TRBV10-1 and TRBJ2-7; a weak D match, TRBD2 (6 bases). Germline loops: CDR1 WNHNN, CDR2 SYGVQD (reference sequence). The germline V and J ends were trimmed by 11 bases and 4 bases, with 24 bases remaining between them. This CDR3 has 15 amino acids. The CDR3 is CAPPQLPVGRYEQYF. The CDR3 DNA sequence: TGCGCCCCTCCGCAATTACCGGTGGGGAGGTACGAGCAGTACTTC.